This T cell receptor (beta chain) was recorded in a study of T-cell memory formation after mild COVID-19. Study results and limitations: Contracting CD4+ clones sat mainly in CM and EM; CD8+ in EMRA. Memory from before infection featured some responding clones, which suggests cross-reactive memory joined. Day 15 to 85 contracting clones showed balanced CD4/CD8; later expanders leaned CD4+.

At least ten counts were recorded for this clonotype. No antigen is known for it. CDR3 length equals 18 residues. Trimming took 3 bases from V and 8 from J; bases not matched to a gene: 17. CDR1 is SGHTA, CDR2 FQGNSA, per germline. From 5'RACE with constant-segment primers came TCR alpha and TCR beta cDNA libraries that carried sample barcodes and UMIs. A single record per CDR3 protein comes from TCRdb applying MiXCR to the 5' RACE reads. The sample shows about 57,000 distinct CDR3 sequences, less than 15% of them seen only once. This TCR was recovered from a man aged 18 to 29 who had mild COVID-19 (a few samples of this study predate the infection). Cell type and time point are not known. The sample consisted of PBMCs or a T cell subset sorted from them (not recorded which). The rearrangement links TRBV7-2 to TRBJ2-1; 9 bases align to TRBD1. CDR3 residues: CASSFPGQGLGPFDEQFF. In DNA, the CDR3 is TGTGCCAGCAGCTTTCCGGGACAGGGTTTAGGTCCTTTCGATGAGCAGTTCTTC.